Following are 7 T cell receptor beta chains from one sample sequenced in a study of T cell changes during pregnancy in multiple sclerosis. Clones were sequenced by immunoSEQ multiplex PCR, and TCRdb holds only the in-frame ones, with some missing. Counted here are about 85,000 clones, 90% to 95% occurring once; the ten biggest clones make up 2.5%. The sequencing here drew on peripheral blood, taken in the first trimester of pregnancy. These receptors were obtained from a female donor with multiple sclerosis, enrolled in a pregnancy study.

This sequence joins TRBV10-3 and TRBJ1-2; 10 nucleotides match TRBD1. Trimming at V came to 6 bases and at J to 4 bases, leaving 2 bases not matched to a gene. Germline lookup yields CDR1 ENHRY and CDR2 SYGVKD. The CDR3 has 13 residues. The CDR3 is CAIRRTGGYGYTF. CDR3 DNA: TGTGCCATCAGAAGGACAGGGGGCTATGGCTACACCTTC.

V usage is TRBV5-1 and J usage is TRBJ1-1, with D hard to call. Germline V gives CDR1 SGHRS, CDR2 YFSETQ. Trimming shortened V by 4 bases and J by 1 base, and 11 bases separated the two germline ends. This CDR3 spans 14 amino acids. The CDR3 nucleotides read TGCGCCAGCAGCCCGCAGGTCTCGAACACTGAAGCTTTCTTT. This encodes CASSPQVSNTEAFF. Full variable domain (outside the CDR3, taken from reference TRBV5-1 and TRBJ1-1): KAGVTQTPRYLIKTRGQQVTLSCSPISGHRSVSWYQQTPGQGLQFLFEYFSETQRNKGNFPGRFSGRQFSNSRSEMNVSTLELGDSALYLCASSPQVSNTEAFFGQGTRLTVV.

The table lists this clone with a few counts. The V call is TRBV7-9, the J call TRBJ1-1; 10 bases are shared with TRBD1. The CDR3 loop spans 15 amino acids. CDR1 is SEHNR, CDR2 FQNEAQ, per germline (reference sequence). V lost 1 base, J lost 7 bases, and 6 bases stayed unmatched. The CDR3 reads CASSLGDRGHSEAFF. The CDR3 DNA is TGTGCCAGCAGCTTAGGCGACAGGGGGCATAGTGAAGCTTTCTTT.

The genes are TRBV5-4 and TRBJ1-4, with TRBD1 matching 10 bases. The V segment lost 8 bases and the J segment 0 bases; nucleotides outside the gene matches: 4. In germline, CDR1 is SGHNT, CDR2 YYREEE (reference sequence). There are 15 residues in the CDR3. CDR3 amino acids: CASTTGGTTNEKLFF. The DNA of the CDR3 is TGTGCCAGTACGACAGGGGGCACAACTAATGAAAAACTGTTTTTT.

The chain uses TRBV19 and TRBJ1-5, with 10 bases fitting TRBD1. Germline V CDR1 and CDR2: LNHDA, SQIVND (reference sequence). V shed 4 bases and J 2 bases; nucleotides not matched to a gene: 5. The CDR3 covers 16 residues. In DNA form, the CDR3 reads TGTGCCAGTAGTAGAACCGGGACAGGGGGCAATCAGCCCCAGCATTTT. It codes for CASSRTGTGGNQPQHF.

The gene calls are TRBV27 and TRBJ1-2; D gene ambiguous. The V and J ends lost 3 bases and 2 bases respectively, with 10 bases between them. Germline-derived CDR1 and CDR2 are MNHEY and SMNVEV (reference sequence). This CDR3 contains 14 residues. CDR3 DNA sequence: TGTGCCAGCAGTTTTACTACACGCAACTATGGCTACACCTTC. Translated, it gives CASSFTTRNYGYTF.

As for this clone: A junction end diverges from the germline sequence, so it may reflect a read error. The CDR3 spells CASSLNSMETQYF. Here the CDR3 DNA reads TGTGCTAGCAGCTTAAATAGTATGGAGACCCAGTACTTC. V usage is TRBV7-7 and J usage is TRBJ2-5; D ambiguous. In germline, CDR1 is SSHAT, CDR2 FNYEAQ (reference sequence). This CDR3 has 13 residues.